The present T cell receptor (beta chain) was sequenced within a study of CXCR3-negative and CXCR3-positive naive CD8 T cells. Each TRB cDNA library was prepared by 5' RACE (with UMI labels). TCRdb reprocessed the 5' RACE reads and keeps a single row for each CDR3 protein, giving no DNA. This sample contains around 88,000 distinct CDR3 sequences. The germline gives CDR1 SGHRS, CDR2 YFSETQ. The CDR3 is made up of 14 amino acids. Broader study findings: Comparably high diversity was seen in both naive subsets, and much lower diversity in memory CD8+ cells. When CXCR3-positive naive cells were set against CXCR3-negative naive cells, the former had more hydrophobic TRB CDR3s.

About this clonotype itself: Antigen: not known.

Naive CD8+ T cells carried a CD45RO-CCR7+CD27+CD95- phenotype. The sequence was collected from a human donor in good health. Some clones in this sample may be carry-over from other donors' samples. The chain links TRBV5-1 to TRBJ2-3; with no DNA, the TCRdb D assignment of TRBD2 cannot be verified. The material sequenced was naive CXCR3+ CD8+ T cells from blood. The subset was: CD45RO-CCR7+CD27+CD95- naive CD8+ T cells expressing CXCR3 (TNR3+). CDR3 amino acids: CASSWGGITDTQYF. Full variable domain (outside the CDR3, taken from reference TRBV5-1 and TRBJ2-3): KAGVTQTPRYLIKTRGQQVTLSCSPISGHRSVSWYQQTPGQGLQFLFEYFSETQRNKGNFPGRFSGRQFSNSRSEMNVSTLELGDSALYLCASSWGGITDTQYFGPGTRLTVL.